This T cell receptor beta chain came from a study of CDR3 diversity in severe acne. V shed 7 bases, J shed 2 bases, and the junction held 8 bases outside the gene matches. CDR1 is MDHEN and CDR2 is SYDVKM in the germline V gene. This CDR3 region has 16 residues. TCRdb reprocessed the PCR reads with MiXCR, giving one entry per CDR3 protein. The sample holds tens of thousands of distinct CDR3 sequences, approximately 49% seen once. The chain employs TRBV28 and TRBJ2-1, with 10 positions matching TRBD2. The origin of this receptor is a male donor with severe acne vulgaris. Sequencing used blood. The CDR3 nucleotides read TGTGCCAGCACCTCCGGACTAGCGGAGGCCTACAATGAGCAGTTCTTC. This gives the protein CASTSGLAEAYNEQFF.